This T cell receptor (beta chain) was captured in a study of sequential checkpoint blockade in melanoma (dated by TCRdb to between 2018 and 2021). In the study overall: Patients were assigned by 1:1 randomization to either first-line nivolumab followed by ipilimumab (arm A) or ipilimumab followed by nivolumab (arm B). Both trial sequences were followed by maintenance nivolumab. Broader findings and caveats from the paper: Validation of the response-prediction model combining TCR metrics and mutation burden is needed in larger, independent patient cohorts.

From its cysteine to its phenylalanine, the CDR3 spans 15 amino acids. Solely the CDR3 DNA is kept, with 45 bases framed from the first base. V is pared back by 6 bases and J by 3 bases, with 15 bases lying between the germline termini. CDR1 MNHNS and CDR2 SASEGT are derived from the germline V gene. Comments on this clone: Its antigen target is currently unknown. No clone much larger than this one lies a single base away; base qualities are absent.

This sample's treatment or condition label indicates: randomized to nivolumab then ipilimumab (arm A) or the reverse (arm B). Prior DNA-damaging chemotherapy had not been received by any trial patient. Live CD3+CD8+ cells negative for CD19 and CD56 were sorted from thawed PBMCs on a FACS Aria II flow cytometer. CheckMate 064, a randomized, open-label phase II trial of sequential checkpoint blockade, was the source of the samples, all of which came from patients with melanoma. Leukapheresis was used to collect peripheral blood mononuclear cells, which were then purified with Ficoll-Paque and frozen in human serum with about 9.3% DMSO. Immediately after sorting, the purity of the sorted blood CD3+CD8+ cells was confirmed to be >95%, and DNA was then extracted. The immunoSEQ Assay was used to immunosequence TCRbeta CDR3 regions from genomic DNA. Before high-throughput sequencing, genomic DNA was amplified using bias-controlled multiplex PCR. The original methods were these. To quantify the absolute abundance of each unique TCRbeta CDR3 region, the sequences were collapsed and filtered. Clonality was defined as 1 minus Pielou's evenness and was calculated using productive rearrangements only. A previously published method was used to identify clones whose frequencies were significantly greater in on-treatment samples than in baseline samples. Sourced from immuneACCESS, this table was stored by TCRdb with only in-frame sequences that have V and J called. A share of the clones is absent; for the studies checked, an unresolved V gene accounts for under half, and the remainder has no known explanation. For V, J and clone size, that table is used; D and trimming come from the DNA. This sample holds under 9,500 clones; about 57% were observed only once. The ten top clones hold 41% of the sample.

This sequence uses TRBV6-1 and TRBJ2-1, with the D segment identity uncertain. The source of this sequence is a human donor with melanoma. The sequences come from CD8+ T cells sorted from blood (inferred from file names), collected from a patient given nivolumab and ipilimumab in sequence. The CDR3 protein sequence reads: CASSGDPNRYNEQFF. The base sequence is TGTGCCAGCAGCGGAGATCCAAATCGCTACAATGAGCAGTTCTTC.